This T cell receptor (beta chain) originates from a study of siplizumab effects on memory and regulatory T cells. Overall study: Pairing was applied to the mixed lymphocyte reactions, which contained siplizumab at approximately 0.91 ug/mL or no drug.

Remarks on this clone: Antigen specificity is unknown.

Mixed lymphocyte reaction cells underwent roughly six days of coculture at 37°C. Clones were read by immunoSEQ multiplex PCR, and TCRdb kept only the in-frame ones, dropping some. The sample records 4,900 or so clones, approximately 46% being singletons. Sequenced input: CFSE-low (dividing) CD8+ T cells sorted from an allogeneic mixed lymphocyte reaction. This sequence originates from a human donor in good health; the cells came from an allogeneic mixed lymphocyte reaction. Some clones in this sample may be carry-over from other donors' samples.

The CDR3 region is CATLQGSGGYNEQFF. Here the CDR3 DNA reads TGTGCCACCCTCCAGGGAAGCGGGGGTTACAATGAGCAGTTCTTC. The chain has TRBV15 and TRBJ2-1, with TRBD2 identical over 8 bases. CDR1 is LNHNV, CDR2 YYDKDF, per germline (reference sequence). V trimming: 8 bases; J trimming: 4 bases; junction bases outside the gene matches: 10. The CDR3 contains 15 residues.